A selection of T cell receptor beta chains follows, all from one sample in a study of CXCR3-negative and CXCR3-positive naive CD8 T cells. Following a re-call of the 5' RACE reads, TCRdb has one entry per CDR3 protein and lacks DNA. Its table records 150,000 or so distinct CDR3 sequences. Specimen: naive CXCR3+ CD8+ T cells from blood. The receptor set was obtained from a human donor in good health. Some clones in this sample may be carry-over from other donors' samples. Each CDR3 is given with its conserved first and last residue.

j_call,v_call,cdr3_aa
TRBJ2-2,TRBV12-3/TRBV12-4,CASSPRTGELFF
TRBJ2-7,TRBV29-1,CSVLWWAFDEQYF
TRBJ1-1,TRBV29-1,CSVEGGLNTEAFF
TRBJ2-1,TRBV20-1,CSATRYLAGPDRNEQFF
TRBJ2-4,TRBV10-1,CASNGHWGNIQYF
TRBJ1-1,TRBV4-3,CASSQGSGDTEAFF
TRBJ2-2,TRBV12-3/TRBV12-4,CASTPPYTGELFF
TRBJ1-2,TRBV25-1,CASSDPRTGYGYTF
TRBJ2-3,TRBV7-9,CASSLSAGLASTDTQYF
TRBJ2-2,TRBV25-1,CASSARSRTNTGELFF
TRBJ1-2,TRBV11-1,CASSPSGLYGCTF
TRBJ2-7,TRBV6-5,CASSYSLAGESEQYF
TRBJ2-3,TRBV29-1,CSVEDRNTDTQYF
TRBJ1-1,TRBV29-1,CSVVGLGAEAFF
TRBJ2-5,TRBV13,CASSLSGGKETQYF
TRBJ2-5,TRBV7-6,CASTSGKSAIGETEYF
TRBJ1-2,TRBV29-1,CSVEAIQGLDYGYTF
TRBJ2-1,TRBV27,CASSLQGAGQFF
TRBJ2-3,TRBV10-3,CAITGLAGGSSTDTQYF
TRBJ2-5,TRBV19,CASSIGGGVPETQYF